The next 27 T cell receptor beta chains were all read from a single sample in a study of blood T cells in healthy people across ages. A second PCR, run for roughly 7 to 11 cycles, used a sample-barcoded 5' primer plus a J-beta primer mix. TCRdb ran MiXCR on the 5' RACE reads and lists one entry per CDR3 protein. The sample has around 870,000 distinct CDR3 sequences, around 28% seen once. The material sequenced was blood. These receptors were obtained from a woman over 75 in good health.

The V and J genes are TRBV3-1 and TRBJ2-3; D perhaps matches TRBD1 (5 bases). V was trimmed by 0 bases and J by 4 bases, leaving 29 bases between them. The CDR3 contains 21 residues. CDR1 and CDR2 (germline): LGHDT, YNNKEL (reference sequence). The CDR3 nucleotides are TGTGCCAGCAGCCAAGATGAAGGCAGGGAAGTCCCTCGTAGGCTGGCAGATACGCAGTATTTT. The encoded protein is CASSQDEGREVPRRLADTQYF.

Note on this clonotype: A much larger clone differs by one base, so this may be a read error. This rearrangement joins TRBV27 to TRBJ2-7; D remains unclear. The V gene lost 8 bases and the J gene lost 3 bases, with 11 bases spanning the gap. This CDR3 is 12 amino acids long. Per germline, CDR1 MNHEY and CDR2 SMNVEV (reference sequence). The CDR3 sequence is CASGPQSYEQYF. CDR3 DNA sequence: TGTGCCAGCGGCCCTCAGAGCTACGAGCAGTACTTC.

Points on this clonotype: This may arise from a read error, as a much more abundant clone is one base away. The V gene is TRBV7-2, the J gene TRBJ2-7; TRBD2 is a possible D gene (6 bases). From germline, CDR1 is SGHTA and CDR2 FQGNSA. The CDR3 has 14 residues. V was pared by 5 bases and J by 7 bases, with 18 bases between. CDR3 loop: CASSPSGVYNEQYF. CDR3 in DNA: TGTGCCAGCAGCCCCTCGGGGGTCTACAATGAGCAGTACTTC.

Details on this clonotype: A much larger clonotype is one base distant, so this may be a read error. J is TRBJ2-1 and V is TRBV5-1; D may be TRBD2 (7 bases). CDR3 length: 15 residues. V gave up 0 bases and J gave up 6 bases, with 13 bases separating them. Per the germline V gene, CDR1 is SGHRS and CDR2 is YFSETQ. The CDR3 loop is CASSLGLGGGNEQFF. The DNA for the CDR3 is TGCGCCAGCAGCTTGGGGCTAGGGGGGGGCAATGAGCAGTTCTTC.

To note about this clonotype: A clone one base away is much larger, so this may be a read error. This chain joins TRBV5-1 and TRBJ2-1; TRBD2 is a possible D gene (6 bases). Looked up from germline, CDR1 is SGHRS and CDR2 is YFSETQ. V was trimmed by 0 bases and J by 13 bases, leaving 14 bases between them. The CDR3 has 13 residues. The CDR3 DNA reads as TGCGCCAGCAGCTTGGGGTCAATGGGAGGTCAGTTCTTC. This sequence encodes CASSLGSMGGQFF.

This clonotype was detected many times. This chain joins TRBV5-6 and TRBJ2-1, with a possible D match to TRBD1 (6 bases). The CDR3 length is 16 residues. Per the germline V gene, CDR1 is SGHDT and CDR2 is YYEEEE. V was cut by 4 bases and J by 7 bases, with 21 bases left in between. CDR3: CASSNFVAGVWNEQFF. As DNA, the CDR3 is TGTGCCAGCAGCAATTTCGTGGCAGGGGTTTGGAATGAGCAGTTCTTC.

V is TRBV5-4 and J is TRBJ2-2; tentatively, D is TRBD1 (5 bases). V was shortened by 2 bases and J by 1 base, with 9 bases between the two germline ends. The CDR3 loop spans 15 amino acids. Looked up from germline, CDR1 is SGHNT and CDR2 is YYREEE (reference sequence). CDR3: CASSLRQRNTGELFF. CDR3 DNA sequence: TGTGCCAGCAGCTTAAGACAGCGGAACACCGGGGAGCTGTTTTTT.

There are a few counts of this clonotype. The rearrangement links TRBV28 to TRBJ2-7, with 7 bases lining up with TRBD1. The CDR3 has 14 amino acids. Trimming took 6 bases from V and 3 from J; bases not matched to a gene: 8. In germline, CDR1 is MDHEN, CDR2 SYDVKM. The CDR3 nucleotides read TGTGCCAGCAGGTCGGTAGGGGGCTTCTACGAGCAGTACTTC. Its protein is CASRSVGGFYEQYF. Full variable domain (rest looked up from reference TRBV28 and TRBJ2-7): DVKVTQSSRYLVKRTGEKVFLECVQDMDHENMFWYRQDPGLGLRLIYFSYDVKMKEKGDIPEGYSVSREKKERFSLILESASTNQTSMYLCASRSVGGFYEQYFGPGTRLTVT.

J is TRBJ2-4 and V is TRBV20-1; D unresolved. The CDR3 spans 13 residues. The V gene lost 6 bases and the J gene lost 1 base, with 10 bases spanning the gap. Germline V gives CDR1 DFQATT, CDR2 SNEGSKA (reference sequence). DNA of the CDR3: TGCAGTGCAAGTAAGGACGCCAAAAACATTCAGTACTTC. Its translation is CSASKDAKNIQYF.

This clonotype has just a few counts. The chain is built from TRBV4-2 and TRBJ1-5; the D is unclear. The V and J ends lost 1 base and 2 bases respectively, with 9 bases between them. Germline V gene data show CDR1 as LGHNA and CDR2 as YNFKEQ. The CDR3 contains 15 residues. CDR3 amino acids: CASSQGVSGNQPQHF. The DNA for the CDR3 is TGTGCCAGCAGCCAAGGGGTAAGCGGCAATCAGCCCCAGCATTTT.

For the CDR3, the DNA is TGTGCCAGCACCTCGACAGGGGGTGGGGAGACCCAGTTCTTC. Translated, it gives CASTSTGGGETQFF. The V gene is TRBV12-3 or TRBV12-4, the J gene TRBJ2-1, with 9 bases that match TRBD1. This CDR3 has 14 amino acids. The V gene end was trimmed by 7 bases and the J gene end by 13 bases; junction bases not matched to a gene: 14.

This rearrangement joins TRBV6-5 to TRBJ2-7; D uncertain. The V end lost 0 bases, the J end lost 0 bases, and 9 bases lay between the germline ends. The germline V gene encodes CDR1 MNHEY and CDR2 SVGAGI. This CDR3 region has 15 residues. The chain's CDR3 is CASSYSTDGSYEQYF. The DNA of the CDR3 is TGTGCCAGCAGTTACTCGACGGACGGCTCCTACGAGCAGTACTTC.

The chain joins TRBV10-3 to TRBJ1-1, with D unresolved. CDR1 is ENHRY and CDR2 is SYGVKD in the germline V gene. This CDR3 is 14 amino acids long. Trimming left V 0 bases short and J 2 bases short, with 7 bases between. CDR3 nucleotide sequence: TGTGCCATCAGTGAGTCACAATCTAACACTGAAGCTTTCTTT. This translates into CAISESQSNTEAFF.

This clonotype was found many times. This chain uses TRBV11-2 with TRBJ2-1, with a weak D call TRBD1 (7 bases). This CDR3 is 14 amino acids long. Trimming stripped 3 bases from V and 8 bases from J, with 14 bases between. Germline V CDR1 and CDR2: SGHAT, FQNNGV. This CDR3 is CASSLQGGIYEQFF. For the CDR3, the DNA is TGTGCCAGCAGCTTGCAGGGGGGTATTTATGAGCAGTTCTTC.

The chain's CDR3 is CASSSGAPFYNEQFF. The CDR3 bases are TGTGCCAGCAGCTCAGGGGCCCCATTCTACAATGAGCAGTTCTTC. The genes are TRBV7-6 and TRBJ2-1, with D possibly being TRBD1 (6 bases). Germline-derived CDR1 and CDR2 are SGHVS and FNYEAQ. V lost 4 bases and J lost 3, with 13 bases in between. The CDR3 runs 15 residues.

The chain employs TRBV12-3 or TRBV12-4 and TRBJ2-5, with D perhaps TRBD2 (8 bases). The V end was cut by 5 bases, the J end by 11 bases, with 18 bases between. The CDR3 covers 13 residues. The CDR3 bases are TGTGCCAGCAGTCTGGGACAGTCGGGGGGGCAGTACTTC. It codes for CASSLGQSGGQYF.

This clonotype showed up many times. The chain couples TRBV11-2 to TRBJ2-3; 12 bases align to TRBD2. Germline values: CDR1 SGHAT, CDR2 FQNNGV. The V and J ends lost 4 bases and 0 bases, in that order; junction bases with no gene match: 2. There are 16 residues in the CDR3. The CDR3 DNA sequence: TGTGCCAGCAGCTATACTAGCGGGGGGAGCACAGATACGCAGTATTTT. Its translation: CASSYTSGGSTDTQYF.

The V gene is TRBV7-9, the J gene TRBJ1-2; D gene uncertain. Germline-derived CDR1 and CDR2 are SEHNR and FQNEAQ (reference sequence). Trimming stripped 4 bases from V and 3 bases from J, with 9 bases between. This CDR3 contains 13 residues. CDR3 DNA: TGTGCCAGCAGCTCAGAACCCGACTATGGCTACACCTTC. Translation gives CASSSEPDYGYTF. The whole variable domain, filled in from reference TRBV7-9 and TRBJ1-2, reads DTGVSQNPRHKITKRGQNVTFRCDPISEHNRLYWYRQTLGQGPEFLTYFQNEAQLEKSRLLSDRFSAERPKGSFSTLEIQRTEQGDSAMYLCASSSEPDYGYTFGSGTRLTVV.

Many counts were recorded for this clonotype. This sequence joins TRBV30 and TRBJ2-7, with TRBD1 identical over 11 bases. V lost 3 bases, J lost 3 bases, and 7 bases stayed unmatched. Germline V lookup: CDR1 GTSNPN, CDR2 SVGIG (reference sequence). The CDR3 contains 15 residues. The CDR3 DNA follows: TGTGCCTGGAGGGGTGGGGACAGGGGGTTCTACGAGCAGTACTTC. It codes for CAWRGGDRGFYEQYF.

This chain connects TRBV20-1 to TRBJ1-2; D is possibly TRBD1 (6 bases). This CDR3 is built from 15 residues. The V end lost 6 bases, the J end lost 6 bases, and 23 bases lay between the germline ends. CDR1 and CDR2 from the germline V gene are DFQATT and SNEGSKA (reference sequence). This chain's CDR3 is CSAQPLGGAQDGYTF. For the CDR3, the DNA is TGCAGTGCGCAACCCTTGGGGGGGGCGCAGGATGGCTACACCTTC.

Turning to this clonotype: A read error is possible here, since a much larger clone lies one base away. The chain uses TRBV24-1 and TRBJ2-1, with D uncertain. The CDR3 spans 11 residues. CDR1 KGHDR and CDR2 SFDVKD come from the germline V gene. CDR3 nucleotides: TGTGCCACCAGTGAATACAATAAGCAGTTCTTC. As protein: CATSEYNKQFF.

This clonotype was found a few times. The V call is TRBV5-1, the J call TRBJ2-7, with 8 bases fitting TRBD2. Looked up from germline, CDR1 is SGHRS and CDR2 is YFSETQ. CDR3 size: 15 residues. J gave up 2 bases and V 0 bases, and 4 bases lay outside the gene matches. CDR3 loop: CASSLDPSGPYEQYF. The CDR3 DNA sequence: TGCGCCAGCAGCTTGGACCCTAGCGGGCCCTACGAGCAGTACTTC. Together with reference TRBV5-1 and TRBJ2-7, the CDR3 gives the full variable domain: KAGVTQTPRYLIKTRGQQVTLSCSPISGHRSVSWYQQTPGQGLQFLFEYFSETQRNKGNFPGRFSGRQFSNSRSEMNVSTLELGDSALYLCASSLDPSGPYEQYFGPGTRLTVT.

The rearrangement joins TRBV11-1 to TRBJ2-5; possibly TRBD1 or TRBD2 for D (5 bases each). Germline lookup yields CDR1 SGHAT and CDR2 FQDESV (reference sequence). V lost 6 bases, J lost 0 bases, and 14 bases lay in between. The CDR3 runs 15 residues. In nucleotides, the CDR3 is TGTGCCAGCAGAAAGGACTGGGGCTACCAAGAGACCCAGTACTTC. This gives the protein CASRKDWGYQETQYF.

CDR3 in amino acids: CASSYRWGATEAFF. CDR3 DNA: TGTGCCAGCAGTTATCGGTGGGGAGCTACTGAAGCTTTCTTT. The chain employs TRBV6-2 or TRBV6-3 and TRBJ1-1; D gene ambiguous. With 3 bases removed from V and 5 bases from J, the gap between germline ends came to 13 bases. Germline CDR1 is MNHEY and CDR2 is SVGEGT. The CDR3 covers 14 residues.

This clonotype was seen many times. The chain joins TRBV11-2 to TRBJ1-2, with 8 bases fitting TRBD1. The CDR3 has 14 residues. V was clipped by 5 bases and J by 5 bases; unmatched bases: 7. Looked up from germline, CDR1 is SGHAT and CDR2 is FQNNGV. The CDR3 DNA sequence: TGTGCCAGCAGCGCCGGACAGGGACAGTATGGCTACACCTTC. This gives the protein CASSAGQGQYGYTF.

This sequence joins TRBV30 and TRBJ1-5, with 8 bases matching TRBD1. The CDR3 extends over 18 amino acids. V lost 2 bases to trimming and J lost 4 bases; unmatched junction nucleotides: 16. CDR1 and CDR2 (germline): GTSNPN, SVGIG (reference sequence). The chain's CDR3 is CAWSPHPVQGERNQPQHF. DNA of the CDR3: TGTGCCTGGAGTCCACATCCCGTACAGGGGGAAAGGAATCAGCCCCAGCATTTT.

This clonotype was counted many times. One end of the junction fails to match germline, which may point to a read error. V usage is TRBV6-1 and J usage is TRBJ1-5; perhaps TRBD1 as D (6 bases). Germline V lookup: CDR1 MNHNS, CDR2 SASEGT. This CDR3 contains 15 residues. The CDR3 DNA sequence: TGTGCCAGCAGCGAAGGATCAGGGGCGGGTCAGCCCCAGCATTTT. As protein: CASSEGSGAGQPQHF.